The entry that follows covers one T cell receptor (beta chain) sequence. This entry comes from a study of blood T cell repertoires in COVID-19. Across the study: Both acute and convalescent COVID-19 samples were obtained from the United States, Italy and Spain.

Here immunoSEQ multiplex PCR was the method, and the copy in TCRdb shows in-frame clones only, minus some. The data show approximately 200,000 clones, 88% seen once. Trimming took off 6 bases at V and 1 base at J, with 10 bases between the two ends. Germline values: CDR1 MDHEN, CDR2 SYDVKM. This CDR3 comprises 15 residues. The material sequenced was peripheral blood. This chain uses TRBV28 with TRBJ2-6; possibly TRBD1 for D (6 bases). This TCR was sampled from a woman in her 30s with acute or convalescent COVID-19. The CDR3 sequence: CASRDTGSGANVLTF. The CDR3 nucleotides read TGTGCCAGCAGAGATACAGGGTCTGGGGCCAACGTCCTGACTTTC.